These 6 T cell receptor beta chains were all obtained from the same sample, sequenced in a study of cytomegalovirus exposure and HLA in healthy donors. A multiplex PCR was run with 60 Vbeta primers and 13 Jbeta primers. Clones were read by immunoSEQ multiplex PCR, and TCRdb kept only the in-frame ones, dropping some. Of about 150,000 clones listed, about 75% were seen once; the top ten hold about 1.7%. Source material: PBMCs. These receptor sequences come from a woman aged 30 to 39 in good health and CMV-seronegative.

This clone was seen only once. The V gene is TRBV11-2, the J gene TRBJ2-5; 7 bases match TRBD2. J gave up 1 base and V 4 bases, and 12 bases lay outside the gene matches. Germline V CDR1 and CDR2: SGHAT, FQNNGV. This CDR3 has 17 residues. CDR3 sequence reads: CASSSNRIWGGQETQYF. CDR3 bases: TGTGCCAGCAGCTCTAATCGGATTTGGGGGGGCCAAGAGACCCAGTACTTC.

CDR3 protein: CASSQGRGQPQHF. The CDR3 DNA follows: TGTGCCAGCAGCCAAGGGAGGGGTCAGCCCCAGCATTTT. The rearrangement links TRBV4-2 to TRBJ1-5; D is possibly TRBD1 (5 bases). The V end was cut by 1 base, the J end by 6 bases, with 7 bases between. Germline CDR1 reads LGHNA; CDR2 reads YNFKEQ. This CDR3 is 13 amino acids long.

The chain carries TRBV30 and TRBJ1-1; maybe TRBD1 (5 bases). The V and J ends lost 4 bases and 4 bases respectively, with 10 bases between them. Germline values: CDR1 GTSNPN, CDR2 SVGIG (reference sequence). The CDR3 runs 12 residues. CDR3 nucleotides: TGTGCCTGGACTGGGGGACTCACTGAAGCTTTCTTT. Its protein is CAWTGGLTEAFF.

This clone was found once. J is TRBJ2-7 and V is TRBV4-3; the D gene is possibly TRBD2 (5 bases). The germline V gene encodes CDR1 LGHNA and CDR2 YSLEER. Trimming left V 1 base short and J 1 base short, with 11 bases between. This CDR3 spans 15 amino acids. The CDR3, as DNA: TGCGCCAGCAGCCAAGGATTACGGGGATCCTACGAGCAGTACTTC. Its protein is CASSQGLRGSYEQYF.

The rearrangement joins TRBV9 to TRBJ1-1; D gene unclear. The V gene lost 0 bases and the J gene lost 0 bases, with 9 bases spanning the gap. Germline lookup yields CDR1 SGDLS and CDR2 YYNGEE. The CDR3 length is 15 residues. The CDR3 sequence is CASSVENNMNTEAFF. For the CDR3, the DNA is TGTGCCAGCAGCGTAGAAAACAACATGAACACTGAAGCTTTCTTT.

V is TRBV7-9 and J is TRBJ1-1; D is uncertain. Trimming removed 0 bases from V and 1 base from J, with 6 bases in between. CDR1 is SEHNR and CDR2 is FQNEAQ in the germline V gene (reference sequence). The CDR3 has 14 amino acids. Written as DNA, the CDR3 is TGTGCCAGCAGCTTAGCGCTAGGGAACACTGAAGCTTTCTTT. Amino acids: CASSLALGNTEAFF.